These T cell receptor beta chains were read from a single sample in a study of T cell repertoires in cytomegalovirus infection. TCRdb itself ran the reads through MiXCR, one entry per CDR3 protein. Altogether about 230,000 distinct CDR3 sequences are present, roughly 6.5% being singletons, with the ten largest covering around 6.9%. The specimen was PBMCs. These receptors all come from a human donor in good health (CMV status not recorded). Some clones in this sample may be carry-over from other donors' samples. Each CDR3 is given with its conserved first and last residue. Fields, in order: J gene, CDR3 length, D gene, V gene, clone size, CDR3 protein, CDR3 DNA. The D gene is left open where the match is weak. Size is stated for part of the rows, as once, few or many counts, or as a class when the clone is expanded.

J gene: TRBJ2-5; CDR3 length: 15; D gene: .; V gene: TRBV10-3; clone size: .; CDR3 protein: CAISESAGVGETQYF; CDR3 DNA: TGTGCCATCAGTGAGTCGGCAGGGGTCGGAGAGACCCAGTACTTC
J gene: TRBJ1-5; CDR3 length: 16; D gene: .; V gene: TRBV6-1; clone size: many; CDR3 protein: CASSVAGGFSNQPQHF; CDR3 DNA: TGTGCCAGCAGTGTGGCCGGGGGGTTTAGCAATCAGCCCCAGCATTTT
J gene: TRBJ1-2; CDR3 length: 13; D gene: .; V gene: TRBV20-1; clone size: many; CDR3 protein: CSAPPRGGYGYTF; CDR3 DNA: TGCAGTGCCCCACCCCGGGGAGGCTATGGCTACACCTTC
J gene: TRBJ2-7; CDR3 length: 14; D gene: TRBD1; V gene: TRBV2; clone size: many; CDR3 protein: CASRGTANSYEQYF; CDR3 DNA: TGTGCCAGCAGGGGGACAGCTAACTCCTACGAGCAGTACTTC
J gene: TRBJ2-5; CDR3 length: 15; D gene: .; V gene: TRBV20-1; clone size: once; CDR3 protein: CSARVDRQIQETQYF; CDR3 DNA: TGCAGTGCTAGAGTCGACAGGCAGATACAAGAGACCCAGTACTTC
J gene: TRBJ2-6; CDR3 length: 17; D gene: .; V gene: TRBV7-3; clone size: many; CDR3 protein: CASSRPRGATGANVLTF; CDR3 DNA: TGTGCCAGCAGCCGCCCTCGGGGGGCCACTGGGGCCAACGTCCTGACTTTC
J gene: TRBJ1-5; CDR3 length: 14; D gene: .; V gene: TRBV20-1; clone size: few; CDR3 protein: CSATTGMSNQPQHF; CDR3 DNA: TGCAGTGCAACTACAGGGATGAGCAATCAGCCCCAGCATTTT
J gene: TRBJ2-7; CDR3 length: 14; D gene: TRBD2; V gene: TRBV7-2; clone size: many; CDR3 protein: CASAGGGSSYEQYF; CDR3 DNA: TGTGCCAGCGCGGGGGGGGGGAGCTCCTACGAGCAGTACTTC
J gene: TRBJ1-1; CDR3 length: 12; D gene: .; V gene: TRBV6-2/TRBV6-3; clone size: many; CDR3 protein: CASRQRSSEAFF; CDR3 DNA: TGTGCCAGCAGGCAGCGGAGTTCTGAAGCTTTCTTT
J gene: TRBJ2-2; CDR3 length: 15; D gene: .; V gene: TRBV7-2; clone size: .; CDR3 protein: CASSLNQGYTGELFF; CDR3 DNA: TGTGCCAGCAGCTTGAATCAGGGGTACACCGGGGAGCTGTTTTTT
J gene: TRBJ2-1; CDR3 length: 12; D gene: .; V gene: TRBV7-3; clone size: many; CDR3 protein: CASSFHGREQFF; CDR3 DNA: TGTGCCAGCAGCTTTCATGGACGTGAGCAGTTCTTC
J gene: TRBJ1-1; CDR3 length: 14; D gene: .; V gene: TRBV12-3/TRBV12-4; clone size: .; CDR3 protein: CASSFREGDTEAFF; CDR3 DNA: TGTGCCAGCAGTTTTCGGGAGGGAGACACTGAAGCTTTCTTT
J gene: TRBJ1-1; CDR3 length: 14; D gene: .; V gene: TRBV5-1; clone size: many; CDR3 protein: CASRGQGQNTEAFF; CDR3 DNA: TGCGCCAGCAGGGGCCAGGGACAGAACACTGAAGCTTTCTTT
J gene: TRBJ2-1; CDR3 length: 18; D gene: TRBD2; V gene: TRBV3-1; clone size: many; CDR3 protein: CASSQDLAGGPRSDEQFF; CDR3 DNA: TGTGCCAGCAGCCAAGACCTAGCGGGGGGGCCACGGAGCGATGAGCAGTTCTTC
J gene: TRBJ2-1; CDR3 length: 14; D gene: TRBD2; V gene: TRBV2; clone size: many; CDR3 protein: CASPRSGGAGEQFF; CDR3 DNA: TGTGCCAGCCCTCGGAGCGGGGGGGCTGGTGAGCAGTTCTTC
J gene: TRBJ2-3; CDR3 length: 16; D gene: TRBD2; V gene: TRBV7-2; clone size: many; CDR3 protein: CASSLEPRGGEDTQYF; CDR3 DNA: TGTGCCAGCAGCTTAGAACCGCGGGGGGGCGAAGATACGCAGTATTTT
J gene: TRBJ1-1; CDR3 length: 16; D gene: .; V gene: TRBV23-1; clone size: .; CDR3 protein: CASSQTAGRSSTEAFF; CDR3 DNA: TGCGCCAGCAGTCAAACGGCAGGGCGGTCATCGACTGAAGCTTTCTTT
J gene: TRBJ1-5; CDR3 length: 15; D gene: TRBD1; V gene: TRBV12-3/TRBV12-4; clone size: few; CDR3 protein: CASRVGQGFNQPQHF; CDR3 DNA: TGTGCCAGCAGGGTGGGACAGGGATTCAATCAGCCCCAGCATTTT